This record looks at one T cell receptor (beta chain) sequence and its context. Its specificity is not known. The sample has other DNA sequences that encode this CDR3 too. These data originate in a study of cytomegalovirus exposure and HLA in healthy donors. On the study more broadly: The same platform was used for the 130 or so validation repertoires as for the 666 first-cohort repertoires, as reported in a later analysis.

Notes on the study in general: A few chains tied to CMV proved CMV antigen-specific in vitro. In a later analysis, first-cohort TCR clusters were found to tend to co-occur in the 130 or so validation repertoires.

The donors belonged to the approximately 120-subject validation cohort, separate from the roughly 600-subject first cohort. Clones were read by immunoSEQ multiplex PCR, and TCRdb kept only the in-frame ones, dropping some. Among some 80,000 clones listed, 90% to 95% were seen once. Germline V gene lookup returns CDR1 SEHNR and CDR2 FQNEAQ (reference sequence). V was shortened by 4 bases and J by 1 base, with 7 bases between the two germline ends. CDR3 length: 13 residues. The TCR originated in a woman under 30 in good health and CMV-seronegative. The sample comprised PBMCs. The chain couples TRBV7-9 to TRBJ1-1; D might be TRBD1 (5 bases). The DNA of the CDR3 is TGTGCCAGCAGCTCCACAGGGAACACTGAAGCTTTCTTT. Translation: CASSSTGNTEAFF.